This T cell receptor (beta chain) is drawn from a study of T cells in Graves' hyperthyroidism and ophthalmopathy. CDR3 size: 16 residues. Between the trimmed V and J ends, which lost 5 bases and 1 base, there was a span of 17 bases. The germline gives CDR1 SGHVS, CDR2 FNYEAQ. Diagnosing involved the use of clinical symptoms, serum thyroxine and TRAb, thyroid ultrasound and orbital computed tomography. The TCR beta CDR3 regions underwent amplification using RNA transcripts as the source. During a first-round RT-PCR of the TCR CDR3, the HTBI primer set was used. TCRdb reprocessed the multiplex PCR reads with MiXCR, giving one entry per CDR3 protein. The repertoire holds under 350,000 distinct CDR3 sequences, with around a fifth as singletons.

The V and J genes are TRBV7-6 and TRBJ1-1; D not resolved. The sequence came from a woman between 50 and 59 years old with Graves' hyperthyroidism. Sequencing was carried out using blood. CDR3 protein: CASSTQEVAKNTEAFF. CDR3 DNA: TGTGCCAGCAGCACTCAAGAGGTAGCAAAGAACACTGAAGCTTTCTTT.